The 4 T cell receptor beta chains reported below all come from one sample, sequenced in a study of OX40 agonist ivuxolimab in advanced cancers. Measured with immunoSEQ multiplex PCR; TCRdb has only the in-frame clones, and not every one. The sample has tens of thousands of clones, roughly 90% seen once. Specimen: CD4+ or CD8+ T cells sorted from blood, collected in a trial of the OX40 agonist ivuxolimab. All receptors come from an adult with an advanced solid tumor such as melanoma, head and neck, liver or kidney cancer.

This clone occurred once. As DNA, the CDR3 is TGCGCCAGCAGCACCGGGACACTCCAGACCTACGAGCAGTACTTC. Protein product: CASSTGTLQTYEQYF. The genes are TRBV5-1 and TRBJ2-7; weak D call: TRBD1 (6 bases). The germline CDR1 and CDR2 sequences are SGHRS and YFSETQ. This CDR3 spans 15 amino acids. Trimming removed 4 bases from V and 2 bases from J, with 16 bases in between.

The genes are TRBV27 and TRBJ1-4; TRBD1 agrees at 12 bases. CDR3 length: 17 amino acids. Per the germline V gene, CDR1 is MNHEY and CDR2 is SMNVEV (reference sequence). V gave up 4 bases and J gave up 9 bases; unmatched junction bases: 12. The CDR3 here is CASSSGQGASSNQKLFF. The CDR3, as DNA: TGTGCCAGCAGTTCGGGACAGGGGGCTTCCTCAAATCAAAAACTGTTTTTT. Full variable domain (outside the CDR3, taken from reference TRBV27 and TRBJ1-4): EAQVTQNPRYLITVTGKKLTVTCSQNMNHEYMSWYRQDPGLGLRQIYYSMNVEVTDKGDVPEGYKVSRKEKRNFPLILESPSPNQTSLYFCASSSGQGASSNQKLFFGSGTQLSVL.

In nucleotides, the CDR3 is TGTGCCAGCAGTTTCCGGGCCAGGGGGCGCGGGGATACGCAGTATTTT. As protein: CASSFRARGRGDTQYF. The rearrangement joins TRBV28 to TRBJ2-3, with 8 bases matching TRBD1. Germline V lookup: CDR1 MDHEN, CDR2 SYDVKM. The CDR3 is 16 residues long. J was trimmed by 6 bases and V by 3 bases; bases with no gene match: 11.

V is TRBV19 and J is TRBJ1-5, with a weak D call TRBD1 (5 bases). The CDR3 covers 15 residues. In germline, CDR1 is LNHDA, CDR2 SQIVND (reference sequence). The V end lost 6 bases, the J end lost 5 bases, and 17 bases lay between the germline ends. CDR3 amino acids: CASSRGRERDQPQHF. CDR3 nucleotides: TGTGCCAGTAGCCGTGGCAGGGAGAGGGATCAGCCCCAGCATTTT.